What follows describes a single T cell receptor (beta chain). Method: immunoSEQ multiplex PCR; TCRdb's copy keeps in-frame clones and lacks some. The repertoire holds around 320,000 clones, with around 92% as singletons. This sample is part of a study of blood T cell repertoires in COVID-19. In the study overall: The United States, Italy and Spain provided the acute and convalescent COVID-19 samples.

CDR1 GTSNPN and CDR2 SVGIG come from the germline V gene (reference sequence). The V and J ends lost 1 base and 3 bases, in that order; junction bases with no gene match: 6. The CDR3 is 15 residues long. The study assigned cohorts using participant-reported clinical history. The sequence derives from a woman between 45 and 60 years old who had been exposed to COVID-19. The genes are TRBV30 and TRBJ1-5, with TRBD1 matching 7 bases. The specimen was PBMCs or T cells enriched from blood (not recorded which). The CDR3 DNA reads as TGTGCCTGGAGTGGCGACAGGGCCTCCAATCAGCCCCAGCATTTT. This encodes CAWSGDRASNQPQHF. The entire variable domain, with the rest obtained from reference TRBV30 and TRBJ1-5, is as follows: SQTIHQWPATLVQPVGSPLSLECTVEGTSNPNLYWYRQAAGRGLQLLFYSVGIGQISSEVPQNLSASRPQDRQFILSSKKLLLSDSGFYLCAWSGDRASNQPQHFGDGTRLSIL.